The 6 T cell receptor beta chains below all came from one sample that was sequenced in a study of blood T cell repertoires in COVID-19. The method was immunoSEQ multiplex PCR; TCRdb's version includes in-frame clones alone and lacks a portion of them. This sample has about 68,000 clones; approximately 86% occur once, and the top ten carry approximately 1.5%. The sample taken for sequencing was peripheral blood. These receptors were obtained from an older woman with acute or convalescent COVID-19.

The V call is TRBV25-1, the J call TRBJ1-6; D not certain. The CDR3 spans 15 residues. The germline gives CDR1 MGHDK, CDR2 SYGVNS. Trimming left V 1 base short and J 5 bases short, with 9 bases between. The CDR3 here is CASSESGVNNSPLHF. For the CDR3, the DNA is TGTGCCAGCAGTGAATCCGGGGTAAATAATTCACCCCTCCACTTT.

This chain links TRBV6-1 with TRBJ1-5; TRBD1 might be the D (6 bases). The CDR3 contains 16 residues. Germline V gene sequence: CDR1 MNHNS, CDR2 SASEGT. V was cut by 4 bases and J by 0 bases, with 13 bases left in between. CDR3 in amino acids: CASSGGQPYSNQPQHF. The CDR3 region has the DNA TGTGCCAGCAGTGGAGGACAGCCATATAGCAATCAGCCCCAGCATTTT.

In its sample, this clone was seen a few times. The rearrangement joins TRBV5-1 to TRBJ1-4, with TRBD1 as a possible D gene (6 bases). CDR1 and CDR2 (germline): SGHRS, YFSETQ. Between the trimmed V and J ends, which lost 3 bases and 0 bases, there was a span of 9 bases. The CDR3 covers 15 residues. The CDR3 DNA sequence: TGCGCCAGCAGCTCGACAGGTGCAACTAATGAAAAACTGTTTTTT. Translation gives CASSSTGATNEKLFF. Based on the CDR3 plus reference TRBV5-1 and TRBJ1-4, the full variable domain is KAGVTQTPRYLIKTRGQQVTLSCSPISGHRSVSWYQQTPGQGLQFLFEYFSETQRNKGNFPGRFSGRQFSNSRSEMNVSTLELGDSALYLCASSSTGATNEKLFFGSGTQLSVL.

The chain couples TRBV18 to TRBJ1-3, with no clear D. The CDR3 extends over 16 amino acids. The V end lost 8 bases, the J end lost 3 bases, and 20 bases lay between the germline ends. CDR1 KGHSH and CDR2 LQKENI come from the germline V gene. The CDR3 nucleotides read TGTGCCAGCACTAGCGAAATCGGGATTCTTGGAAACACCATATATTTT. It yields the protein CASTSEIGILGNTIYF.

This clone was seen a single time. CDR3 amino acids: CASSSAGGTGNPLGFPYGYTF. For the CDR3, the DNA is TGTGCCAGCAGTTCCGCGGGCGGGACAGGGAACCCCCTGGGCTTCCCCTATGGCTACACCTTC. The chain couples TRBV6-9 to TRBJ1-2; 9 bases align to TRBD1. Germline V gives CDR1 MNHGY, CDR2 SVAAGI. After removal of 4 bases from V and 4 bases from J, the junction contained 25 bases not matched to a gene. CDR3 length: 21 amino acids.

This chain joins TRBV25-1 and TRBJ1-2; 9 bases agree with TRBD1. The V gene's germline CDR1 is MGHDK and CDR2 SYGVNS. The CDR3 spans 11 residues. V shed 8 bases, J shed 6 bases, and the junction held 1 base outside the gene matches. DNA for the CDR3: TGTGCCAGCCGGACAGGGGATGGCTACACCTTC. Translating gives CASRTGDGYTF.